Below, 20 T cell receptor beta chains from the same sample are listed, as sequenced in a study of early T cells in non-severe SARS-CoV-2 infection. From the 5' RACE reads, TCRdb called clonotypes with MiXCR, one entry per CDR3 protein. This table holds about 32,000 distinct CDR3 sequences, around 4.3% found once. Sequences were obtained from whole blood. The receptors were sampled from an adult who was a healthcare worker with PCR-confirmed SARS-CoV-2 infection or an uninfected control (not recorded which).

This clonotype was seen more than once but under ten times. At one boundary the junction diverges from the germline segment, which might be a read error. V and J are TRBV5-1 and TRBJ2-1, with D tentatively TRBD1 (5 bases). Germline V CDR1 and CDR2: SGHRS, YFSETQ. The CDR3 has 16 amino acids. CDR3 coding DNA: TGCGTCAGCCGTCAGGGCGAAGGCCAGGTTTACAATGAGCAGTTCTTC. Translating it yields CVSRQGEGQVYNEQFF.

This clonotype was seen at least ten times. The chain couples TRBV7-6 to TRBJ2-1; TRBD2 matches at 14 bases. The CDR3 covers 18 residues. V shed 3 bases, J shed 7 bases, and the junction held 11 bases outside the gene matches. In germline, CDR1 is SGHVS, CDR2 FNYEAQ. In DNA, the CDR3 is TGTGCCAGCAGCTTTAGGGGATCCGGGACTAGCGGGAGAAATGAGCAGTTCTTC. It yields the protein CASSFRGSGTSGRNEQFF.

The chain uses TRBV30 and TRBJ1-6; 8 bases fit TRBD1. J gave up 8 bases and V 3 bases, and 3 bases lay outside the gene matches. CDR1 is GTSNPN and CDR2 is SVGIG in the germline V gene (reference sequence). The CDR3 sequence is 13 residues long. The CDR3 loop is CAWRDRDDSPLHF. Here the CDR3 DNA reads TGTGCCTGGAGGGACAGGGATGATTCACCCCTCCACTTT.

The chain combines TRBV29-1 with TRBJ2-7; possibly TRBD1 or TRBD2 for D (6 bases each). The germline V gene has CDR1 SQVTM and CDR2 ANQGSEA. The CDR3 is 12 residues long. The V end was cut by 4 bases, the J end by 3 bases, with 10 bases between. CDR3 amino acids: CSVGGAVYEQYF. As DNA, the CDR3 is TGCAGCGTTGGGGGGGCCGTCTACGAGCAGTACTTC.

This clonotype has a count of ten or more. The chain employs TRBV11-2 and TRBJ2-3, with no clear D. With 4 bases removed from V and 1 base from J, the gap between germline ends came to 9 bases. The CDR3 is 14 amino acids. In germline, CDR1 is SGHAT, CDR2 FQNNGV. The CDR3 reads CASSSSWGTDTQYF. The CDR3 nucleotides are TGTGCCAGCAGCTCTAGTTGGGGCACAGATACGCAGTATTTT.

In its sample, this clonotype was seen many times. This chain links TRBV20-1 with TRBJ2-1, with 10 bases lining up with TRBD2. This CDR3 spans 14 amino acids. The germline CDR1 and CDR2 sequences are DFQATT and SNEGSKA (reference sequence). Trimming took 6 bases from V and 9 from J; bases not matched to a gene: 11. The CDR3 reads CSAKTLAGGLEQFF. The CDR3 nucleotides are TGCAGTGCCAAGACCTTAGCGGGAGGTCTTGAGCAGTTCTTC.

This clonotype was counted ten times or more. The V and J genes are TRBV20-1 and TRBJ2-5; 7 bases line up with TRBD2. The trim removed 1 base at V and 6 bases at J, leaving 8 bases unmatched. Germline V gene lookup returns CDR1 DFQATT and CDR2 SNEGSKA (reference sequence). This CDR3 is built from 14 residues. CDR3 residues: CSARGGAGRKTQYF. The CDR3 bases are TGCAGTGCTAGAGGGGGAGCGGGACGGAAGACCCAGTACTTC.

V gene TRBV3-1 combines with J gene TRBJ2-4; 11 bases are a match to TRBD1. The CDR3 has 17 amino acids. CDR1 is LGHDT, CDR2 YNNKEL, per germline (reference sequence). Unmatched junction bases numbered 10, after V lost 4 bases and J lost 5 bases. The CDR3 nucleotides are TGTGCCAGCAGCCGTCCACCGGGACAGGGGGACCAAAACATTCAGTACTTC. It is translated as CASSRPPGQGDQNIQYF.

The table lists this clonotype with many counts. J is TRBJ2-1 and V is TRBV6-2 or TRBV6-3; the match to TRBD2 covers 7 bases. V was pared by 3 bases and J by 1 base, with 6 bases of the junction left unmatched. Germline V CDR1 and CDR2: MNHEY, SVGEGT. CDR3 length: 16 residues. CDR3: CASSYSTSRSYNEQFF. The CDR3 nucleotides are TGTGCCAGCAGTTATTCGACTAGCAGGTCCTACAATGAGCAGTTCTTC.

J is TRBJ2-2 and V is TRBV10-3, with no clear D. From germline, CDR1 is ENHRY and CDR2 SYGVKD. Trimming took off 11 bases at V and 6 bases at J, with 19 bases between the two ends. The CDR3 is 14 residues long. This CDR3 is CAVGVGTSPGELFF. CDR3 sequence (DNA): TGTGCCGTCGGTGTTGGTACCTCTCCCGGGGAGCTGTTTTTT.

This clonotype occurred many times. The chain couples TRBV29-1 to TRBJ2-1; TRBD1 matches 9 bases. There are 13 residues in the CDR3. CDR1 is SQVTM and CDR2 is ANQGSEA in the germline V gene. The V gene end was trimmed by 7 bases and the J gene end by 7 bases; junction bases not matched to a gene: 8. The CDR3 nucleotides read TGCAGCGCTACCGGGACAGGGAAGAATGAGCAGTTCTTC. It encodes CSATGTGKNEQFF.

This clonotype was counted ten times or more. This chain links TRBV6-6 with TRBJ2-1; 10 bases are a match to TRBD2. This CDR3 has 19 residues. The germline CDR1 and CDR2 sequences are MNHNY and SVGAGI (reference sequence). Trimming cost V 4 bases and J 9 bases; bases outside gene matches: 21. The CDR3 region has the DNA TGTGCCAGCAGTTCCCTGGAGCCAGGCGCTAGCGGGGGAAGGGGTGAGCAGTTCTTC. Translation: CASSSLEPGASGGRGEQFF.

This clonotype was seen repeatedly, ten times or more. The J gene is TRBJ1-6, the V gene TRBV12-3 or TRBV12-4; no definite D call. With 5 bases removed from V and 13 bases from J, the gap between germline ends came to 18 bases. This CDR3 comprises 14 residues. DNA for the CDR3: TGTGCCAGCAGTCCGGGTTCACCCGGGCTCCCCCTCCACTTT. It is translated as CASSPGSPGLPLHF.

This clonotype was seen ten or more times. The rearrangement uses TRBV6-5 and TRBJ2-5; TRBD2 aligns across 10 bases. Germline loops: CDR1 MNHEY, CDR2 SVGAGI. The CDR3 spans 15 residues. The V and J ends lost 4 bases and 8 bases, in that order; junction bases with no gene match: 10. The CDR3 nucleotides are TGTGCCAGCAGTTCACCCGGCACTAGCGGGACCACCCAGTACTTC. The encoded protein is CASSSPGTSGTTQYF.

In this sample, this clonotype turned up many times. CDR3 loop: CASSPGTDQFGAFF. Written as DNA, the CDR3 is TGTGCCAGCAGTCCCGGGACAGACCAGTTTGGAGCTTTCTTT. This rearrangement joins TRBV7-9 to TRBJ1-1, with 7 bases identical to TRBD1. CDR1 and CDR2 from the germline V gene are SEHNR and FQNEAQ (reference sequence). The CDR3 sequence is 14 residues long. The V and J ends lost 6 bases and 10 bases, in that order; junction bases with no gene match: 14.

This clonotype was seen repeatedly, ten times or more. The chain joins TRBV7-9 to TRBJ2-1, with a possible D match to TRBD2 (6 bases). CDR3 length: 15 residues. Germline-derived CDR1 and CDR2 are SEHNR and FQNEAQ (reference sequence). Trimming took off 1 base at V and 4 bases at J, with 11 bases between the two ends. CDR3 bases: TGTGCCAGCAGCTTAGATGTGGGGGGATACAATGAGCAGTTCTTC. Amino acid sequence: CASSLDVGGYNEQFF.

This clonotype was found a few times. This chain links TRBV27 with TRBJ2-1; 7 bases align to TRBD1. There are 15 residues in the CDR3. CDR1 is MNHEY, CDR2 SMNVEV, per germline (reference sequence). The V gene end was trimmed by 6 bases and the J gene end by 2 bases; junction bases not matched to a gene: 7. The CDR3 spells CASSWPDRPYNEQFF. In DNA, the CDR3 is TGTGCCAGCAGCTGGCCGGACAGGCCCTACAATGAGCAGTTCTTC.

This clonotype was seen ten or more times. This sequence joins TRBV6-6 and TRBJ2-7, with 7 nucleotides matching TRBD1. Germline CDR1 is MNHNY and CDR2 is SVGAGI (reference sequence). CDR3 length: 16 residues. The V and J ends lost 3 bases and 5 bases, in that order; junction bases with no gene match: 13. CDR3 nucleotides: TGTGCCAGCAGTTATTCTGCGGCAGGGGGTAAGGACGAGCAGTACTTC. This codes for CASSYSAAGGKDEQYF.

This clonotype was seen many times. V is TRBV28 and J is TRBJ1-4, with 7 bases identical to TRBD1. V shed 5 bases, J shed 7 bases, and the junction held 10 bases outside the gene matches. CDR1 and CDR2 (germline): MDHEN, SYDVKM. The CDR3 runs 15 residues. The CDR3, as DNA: TGTGCCAGCAGTCACCCGGGACAGACGGGTGAAAAACTGTTTTTT. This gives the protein CASSHPGQTGEKLFF.

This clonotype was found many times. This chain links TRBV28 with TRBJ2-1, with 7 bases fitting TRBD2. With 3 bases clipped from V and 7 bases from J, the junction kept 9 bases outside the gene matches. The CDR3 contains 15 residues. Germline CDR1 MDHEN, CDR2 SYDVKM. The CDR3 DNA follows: TGTGCCAGCAGTTTCGGCAGCGGGGTCCCTAATGAGCAGTTCTTC. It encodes CASSFGSGVPNEQFF.